The rows below give T cell receptor beta chains drawn from one sample of a study of Tregs in tolerant kidney transplant recipients. Produced via immunoSEQ multiplex PCR; TCRdb's table is partial and in-frame only. In the table there are roughly 80,000 clones, roughly 98% of which are singletons. Source: CD4+ T cells from blood, taken before the transplant. These receptors originate from a human donor who received a combined kidney and bone marrow transplant. CDR3s leave out the opening cysteine and the closing phenylalanine or tryptophan. Fields, in order: V gene, CDR3 length, J gene, CDR3 protein.

V gene: TRBV5-4; CDR3 length: 13; J gene: TRBJ2-1; CDR3 protein: ASSKRGSSYNEQF
V gene: TRBV29-1; CDR3 length: 10; J gene: TRBJ1-4; CDR3 protein: SVGAANEKLF
V gene: TRBV18; CDR3 length: 13; J gene: TRBJ2-5; CDR3 protein: ASSPPNRRGETQY
V gene: TRBV29-1; CDR3 length: 11; J gene: TRBJ1-2; CDR3 protein: SVHTGAGYGYT
V gene: TRBV7-7; CDR3 length: 12; J gene: TRBJ2-5; CDR3 protein: ASSLMEGGETQY
V gene: TRBV11-2; CDR3 length: 11; J gene: TRBJ2-7; CDR3 protein: ASSFRRRDEQY
V gene: TRBV11-3; CDR3 length: 11; J gene: TRBJ1-1; CDR3 protein: ASSATGGTEAF
V gene: TRBV19; CDR3 length: 18; J gene: TRBJ2-5; CDR3 protein: ASSPTAGLAAIKGQETQY
V gene: TRBV19; CDR3 length: 10; J gene: TRBJ2-1; CDR3 protein: ASSKRGNEQF
V gene: TRBV5-4; CDR3 length: 13; J gene: TRBJ1-2; CDR3 protein: ASSLWSLGNYGYT
V gene: TRBV6-5; CDR3 length: 12; J gene: TRBJ2-5; CDR3 protein: ASSAQGYQETQY
V gene: TRBV5-1; CDR3 length: 12; J gene: TRBJ2-7; CDR3 protein: ASSFAGQGGEQY
V gene: TRBV9; CDR3 length: 11; J gene: TRBJ2-7; CDR3 protein: ASSVGPGDEQY